The clone carrying this TCR beta chain was observed a single time. PCR amplification relied on 60 Vbeta primers (plus 13 Jbeta primers). Authors' processing steps: An analysis that came later counted 80 million or so unique TCR beta chains, approximately 11 million shared. Sequencing was performed with immunoSEQ multiplex PCR; in TCRdb, only in-frame clones are kept and a portion is missing. The V and J calls and the clone size are those of that table, but D and trimming were determined from the DNA. The sample records some 200,000 clones, 75% to 85% being singletons. The sample is drawn from a study of cytomegalovirus exposure and HLA in healthy donors. The clonotype comes from a woman between 18 and 29 years old in good health and CMV-seronegative. The specimen sequenced was PBMCs.

The CDR3 DNA reads TGTGCCAGCAGCCTCGGGGTGGAGGGCTACGAGCAGTACTTC. Its protein is CASSLGVEGYEQYF. The chain recombines TRBV13 with TRBJ2-7, with D perhaps TRBD2 (6 bases). CDR1 is PRHDT, CDR2 FYEKMQ, per germline (reference sequence). Between the trimmed V and J ends, which lost 5 bases and 3 bases, there was a span of 14 bases. The CDR3 is made up of 14 amino acids.